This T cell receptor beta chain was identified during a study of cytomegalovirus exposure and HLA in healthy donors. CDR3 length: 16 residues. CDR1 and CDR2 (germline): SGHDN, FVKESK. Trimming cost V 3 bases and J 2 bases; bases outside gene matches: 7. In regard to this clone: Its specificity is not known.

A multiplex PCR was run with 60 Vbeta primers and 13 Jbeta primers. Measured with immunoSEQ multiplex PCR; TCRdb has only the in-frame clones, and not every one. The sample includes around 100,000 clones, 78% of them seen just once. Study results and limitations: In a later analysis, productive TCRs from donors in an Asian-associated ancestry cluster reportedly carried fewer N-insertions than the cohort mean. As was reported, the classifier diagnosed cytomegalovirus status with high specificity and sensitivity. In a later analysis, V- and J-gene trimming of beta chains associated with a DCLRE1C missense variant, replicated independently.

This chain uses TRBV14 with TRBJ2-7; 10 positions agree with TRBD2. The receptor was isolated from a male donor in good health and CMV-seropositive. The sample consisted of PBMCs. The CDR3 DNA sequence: TGTGCCAGCAGCCACGGACTAGCGGACGCCCCCTACGAGCAGTACTTC. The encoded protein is CASSHGLADAPYEQYF. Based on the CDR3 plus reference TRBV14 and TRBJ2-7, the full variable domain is EAGVTQFPSHSVIEKGQTVTLRCDPISGHDNLYWYRRVMGKEIKFLLHFVKESKQDESGMPNNRFLAERTGGTYSTLKVQPAELEDSGVYFCASSHGLADAPYEQYFGPGTRLTVT.